The 20 T cell receptor beta chains presented below share a single source sample, sequenced in a study of T cells in Graves' hyperthyroidism and ophthalmopathy. The CDR3 regions of TCR beta were amplified from RNA transcripts. When the TCR CDR3 underwent first-round RT-PCR, the HTBI primer set was used. TCRdb re-analysed the multiplex PCR reads in MiXCR, keeping a single row per CDR3 protein. The sample lists almost 500,000 distinct CDR3 sequences, 22% seen once, with under 55% in the top ten. The sample taken for sequencing was blood. These receptor sequences come from a woman in her 70s with Graves' ophthalmopathy.

J is TRBJ2-7 and V is TRBV25-1, with D possibly TRBD2 on 5 matching bases. There are 13 residues in the CDR3. Germline V gene lookup returns CDR1 MGHDK and CDR2 SYGVNS. V dropped 7 bases and J dropped 4 bases, with 14 bases sitting between them. Written as DNA, the CDR3 is TGTGCCAGCACCCCAGGTGGGAGATACGAGCAGTACTTC. Translated: CASTPGGRYEQYF.

This clonotype was seen a handful of times. CDR3 nucleotides: TGCGCCAGCAGCCAAGATCAGGGATACCAAGAGACCCAGTACTTC. This codes for CASSQDQGYQETQYF. J is TRBJ2-5 and V is TRBV4-1, with D maybe TRBD1 (5 bases). The ends were cut back, 0 bases at V and 0 bases at J, with 8 bases in the middle. The V gene's germline CDR1 is MGHRA and CDR2 YSYEKL. The CDR3 extends over 15 amino acids.

The genes are TRBV3-1 and TRBJ2-7; TRBD2 matches 11 bases. V shed 1 base, J shed 3 bases, and the junction held 5 bases outside the gene matches. This CDR3 region has 16 residues. Germline values: CDR1 LGHDT, CDR2 YNNKEL (reference sequence). The CDR3 bases are TGTGCCAGCAGCCAAGGGATCGGGACTAGCGGCTACGAGCAGTACTTC. It encodes CASSQGIGTSGYEQYF.

The V and J genes are TRBV19 and TRBJ2-3, with D perhaps being TRBD1 or TRBD2 (6 bases each). The V gene lost 5 bases and the J gene lost 2 bases, with 23 bases spanning the gap. The CDR3 is 18 amino acids. CDR1 is LNHDA, CDR2 SQIVND, per germline (reference sequence). The CDR3 sequence: CASSRGGPARHITDTQYF. The CDR3 nucleotides read TGTGCCAGTAGTCGAGGGGGGCCGGCTAGGCACATCACAGATACGCAGTATTTT.

In its sample, this clonotype was seen many times. The chain is built from TRBV7-8 and TRBJ2-7; D is undetermined. Germline CDR1 SGHVS, CDR2 FQNEAQ. Trimming removed 5 bases at V and 2 bases at J, with 13 bases between. The CDR3 length is 14 residues. The CDR3, as DNA: TGTGCCAGCAGCCCCCAGGAGCGCACCTACGAGCAGTACTTC. This codes for CASSPQERTYEQYF.

This clonotype appeared many times. The J gene is TRBJ2-1, the V gene TRBV4-1, with TRBD2 matching 8 bases. Germline CDR1 is MGHRA and CDR2 is YSYEKL. This CDR3 contains 12 residues. V was clipped by 7 bases and J by 9 bases; unmatched bases: 5. DNA for the CDR3: TGCGCCAGCACCGGGAGGGGCCCTGAGCAGTTCTTC. Protein: CASTGRGPEQFF.

This clonotype was picked up a small number of times. The chain combines TRBV6-1 with TRBJ1-2; TRBD1 aligns across 8 bases. Trimming at V came to 6 bases and at J to 5 bases, leaving 2 bases not matched to a gene. The germline V gene has CDR1 MNHNS and CDR2 SASEGT. The CDR3 runs to 12 residues. The CDR3 bases are TGTGCCAGCAGCGACAGGGGTTATGGCTACACCTTC. It specifies CASSDRGYGYTF.

This clonotype has more than one count but fewer than ten. The V and J genes are TRBV18 and TRBJ2-1; 10 nucleotides line up with TRBD2. J gave up 6 bases and V 4 bases, and 6 bases lay outside the gene matches. The CDR3 consists of 15 residues. Germline CDR1 and CDR2: KGHSH and LQKENI. In DNA form, the CDR3 reads TGTGCCAGCTCACTCTTACTAGCGGGATCCAATGAGCAGTTCTTC. Translating it yields CASSLLLAGSNEQFF.

The CDR3 region is CAISPGTGSGTEAFF. The CDR3 DNA reads TGTGCCATCAGTCCCGGGACAGGGTCGGGTACTGAAGCTTTCTTT. This chain joins TRBV10-3 and TRBJ1-1; 9 bases are shared with TRBD1. V lost 5 bases and J lost 5; bases outside the gene matches: 9. Germline assignment: CDR1 ENHRY and CDR2 SYGVKD. The CDR3 spans 15 residues.

V gene TRBV10-1 combines with J gene TRBJ2-5, with 7 positions matching TRBD2. J lost 11 bases, V lost 3 bases, and 6 bases had no gene match. This CDR3 has 12 amino acids. Germline CDR1 WNHNN, CDR2 SYGVQD (reference sequence). The CDR3 nucleotides read TGCGCCAGCAGTGAAGGGCTAGCGGCACAGTACTTC. Translated: CASSEGLAAQYF.

This clonotype was detected a few times. The chain links TRBV20-1 to TRBJ2-1; 8 bases line up with TRBD2. This CDR3 has 15 residues. The V segment lost 6 bases and the J segment 9 bases; nucleotides outside the gene matches: 16. The V gene's germline CDR1 is DFQATT and CDR2 SNEGSKA (reference sequence). CDR3 protein: CSAEVGSGSGSEQFF. CDR3 nucleotides: TGCAGTGCCGAAGTGGGAAGCGGGAGCGGGTCTGAGCAGTTCTTC.

In its sample, this clonotype was seen many times. The V call is TRBV5-1, the J call TRBJ1-5; tentatively, D is TRBD1 (6 bases). Trimming removed 4 bases from V and 2 bases from J, with 16 bases in between. CDR3 length: 16 amino acids. CDR1 is SGHRS and CDR2 is YFSETQ in the germline V gene. The CDR3 reads CASSLGQSGGNQPQHF. The CDR3 DNA follows: TGCGCCAGCAGCCTGGGACAATCGGGGGGCAATCAGCCCCAGCATTTT.

This clonotype was detected a few times. The rearrangement uses TRBV27 and TRBJ2-7, with TRBD1 matching 10 bases. The germline CDR1 and CDR2 sequences are MNHEY and SMNVEV (reference sequence). The junction had 12 bases not matched to a gene; V was cut back by 6 bases and J by 4 bases. The CDR3 sequence is 16 residues long. CDR3 protein: CASSSRDRGRRYEQYF. The DNA for the CDR3 is TGTGCCAGCAGCTCCCGGGACAGGGGTAGAAGGTACGAGCAGTACTTC.

The V gene is TRBV4-2, the J gene TRBJ2-5; 7 bases line up with TRBD1. From germline, CDR1 is LGHNA and CDR2 YNFKEQ. This CDR3 is built from 16 residues. V shed 3 bases and J 4 bases; nucleotides not matched to a gene: 11. CDR3 in amino acids: CASSHDSGGRIETQYF. The CDR3 DNA follows: TGTGCCAGCAGCCATGATTCAGGGGGACGGATAGAGACCCAGTACTTC.

The sample holds a few counts of this clonotype. The V and J genes are TRBV28 and TRBJ2-2; TRBD1 or TRBD2 may be the D gene (5 bases each). There are 14 residues in the CDR3. Germline V gene data show CDR1 as MDHEN and CDR2 as SYDVKM. Trimming pared 4 bases from V and 7 bases from J, leaving 13 bases between. The DNA for the CDR3 is TGTGCCAGCAGTTCCGAGGGAAGGGGCGGGGAGCTGTTTTTT. Amino acids: CASSSEGRGGELFF.

CDR3 residues: CASLRGGYDEQYF. The CDR3 nucleotides read TGTGCCAGCCTAAGAGGGGGCTATGACGAGCAGTACTTC. The rearrangement links TRBV28 to TRBJ2-7, with TRBD1 matching 7 bases. CDR1 and CDR2 (germline): MDHEN, SYDVKM. J was trimmed by 5 bases and V by 8 bases; bases with no gene match: 9. CDR3 length: 13 amino acids.

This clonotype was seen many times. In nucleotides, the CDR3 is TGTGCCAGCAGTCCATCTCCCCCAGGCTACGAGCAGTACTTC. Translation: CASSPSPPGYEQYF. The chain is built from TRBV28 and TRBJ2-7; D gene ambiguous. Trimming pared 5 bases from V and 3 bases from J, leaving 14 bases between. CDR1 and CDR2 (germline): MDHEN, SYDVKM. There are 14 residues in the CDR3.

This CDR3 reads CASSRLVGTGELFF. The CDR3 region has the DNA TGTGCCAGCAGCCGTCTTGTGGGGACCGGGGAGCTGTTTTTT. The V gene is TRBV3-1, the J gene TRBJ2-2; D is unclear. V shed 4 bases and J shed 5 bases, with 11 bases lying between them. Germline lookup yields CDR1 LGHDT and CDR2 YNNKEL (reference sequence). The CDR3 has 14 residues. The entire variable domain, with the rest obtained from reference TRBV3-1 and TRBJ2-2, is as follows: DTAVSQTPKYLVTQMGNDKSIKCEQNLGHDTMYWYKQDSKKFLKIMFSYNNKELIINETVPNRFSPKSPDKAHLNLHINSLELGDSAVYFCASSRLVGTGELFFGEGSRLTVL.

This clonotype was observed a few times. The V and J genes are TRBV4-1 and TRBJ2-1; D not resolved. The CDR3 contains 15 residues. CDR1 and CDR2 (germline): MGHRA, YSYEKL. With 0 bases removed from V and 6 bases from J, the gap between germline ends came to 12 bases. The CDR3 spells CASSQEGVGTNEQFF. The CDR3 DNA reads TGCGCCAGCAGCCAAGAGGGCGTCGGAACCAATGAGCAGTTCTTC.

This clonotype came up a few times. This chain joins TRBV10-3 and TRBJ2-3; unclear D gene. Per germline, CDR1 ENHRY and CDR2 SYGVKD. V lost 7 bases, J lost 2 bases, and 10 bases lay in between. This CDR3 contains 13 residues. In DNA form, the CDR3 reads TGTGCCATCAAGGGCCGGAACACAGATACGCAGTATTTT. Residues: CAIKGRNTDTQYF.